This is a list of T cell receptor beta chains from one sample in a study of beta chain features in type 1 diabetes. Produced via immunoSEQ multiplex PCR; TCRdb's table is partial and in-frame only. The table includes 600,000 to 700,000 clones, roughly 12% detected once. The source material was naive CD4+ T cells from blood. The receptors come from a man in his thirties or forties with type 1 diabetes. The CDR3 runs from the conserved cysteine through the conserved F or W. The order of the fields is D gene, J gene, CDR3 length, V gene, clone size, CDR3 DNA, CDR3 protein. A D gene is named only where the DNA matches it firmly. Size is omitted from some rows. Given values are once, few, many or a class for expanded clones.

d_call: NA
j_call: TRBJ2-5
cdr3_length: 16
v_call: TRBV28
clone_size: NA
cdr3_nt: TGTGCCAGCAGTTTAATGCAGGCCCGGTTCCAAGAGACCCAGTACTTC
cdr3_aa: CASSLMQARFQETQYF

d_call: TRBD1
j_call: TRBJ2-7
cdr3_length: 16
v_call: TRBV4-2
clone_size: NA
cdr3_nt: TGTGCCAGCAGCCAAGAAGGAGGACAGGGCACCTACGAGCAGTACTTC
cdr3_aa: CASSQEGGQGTYEQYF

d_call: NA
j_call: TRBJ1-2
cdr3_length: 11
v_call: TRBV6-6
clone_size: few
cdr3_nt: TGTGCCAGCAGATCAGGGAGTGGCTACACCTTC
cdr3_aa: CASRSGSGYTF

d_call: NA
j_call: TRBJ2-7
cdr3_length: 14
v_call: TRBV11-1
clone_size: NA
cdr3_nt: TGTGCCAGCAGCCCCAACCCGGACAGCTACGAGCAGTACTTC
cdr3_aa: CASSPNPDSYEQYF

d_call: NA
j_call: TRBJ2-1
cdr3_length: 13
v_call: TRBV2
clone_size: NA
cdr3_nt: TGTGCCAGCAGTGAAGCGCGCCGAAATGAGCAGTTCTTC
cdr3_aa: CASSEARRNEQFF

d_call: NA
j_call: TRBJ2-2
cdr3_length: 15
v_call: TRBV6-6
clone_size: few
cdr3_nt: TGTGCCAGCAGTTACTCGATAAGGGGGAACGGGGAGCTGTTTTTT
cdr3_aa: CASSYSIRGNGELFF

d_call: NA
j_call: TRBJ2-5
cdr3_length: 14
v_call: TRBV7-6
clone_size: NA
cdr3_nt: TGTGCCAGCAGCTTAACAGACTCTCAAGAGACCCAGTACTTC
cdr3_aa: CASSLTDSQETQYF

d_call: NA
j_call: TRBJ2-7
cdr3_length: 11
v_call: TRBV20-1
clone_size: few
cdr3_nt: TGCAGCCCCCAGGGACCAGATAAGCAGTACTTC
cdr3_aa: CSPQGPDKQYF

d_call: NA
j_call: TRBJ1-2
cdr3_length: 13
v_call: TRBV6-5
clone_size: NA
cdr3_nt: TGTGCCAGCAGTTGGACAGCAAACTATGGCTACACCTTC
cdr3_aa: CASSWTANYGYTF

d_call: NA
j_call: TRBJ1-5
cdr3_length: 15
v_call: TRBV7-2
clone_size: few
cdr3_nt: TGTGCCAGCAGCGCGTTATCGGTTAGCAATCAGCCCCAGCATTTT
cdr3_aa: CASSALSVSNQPQHF